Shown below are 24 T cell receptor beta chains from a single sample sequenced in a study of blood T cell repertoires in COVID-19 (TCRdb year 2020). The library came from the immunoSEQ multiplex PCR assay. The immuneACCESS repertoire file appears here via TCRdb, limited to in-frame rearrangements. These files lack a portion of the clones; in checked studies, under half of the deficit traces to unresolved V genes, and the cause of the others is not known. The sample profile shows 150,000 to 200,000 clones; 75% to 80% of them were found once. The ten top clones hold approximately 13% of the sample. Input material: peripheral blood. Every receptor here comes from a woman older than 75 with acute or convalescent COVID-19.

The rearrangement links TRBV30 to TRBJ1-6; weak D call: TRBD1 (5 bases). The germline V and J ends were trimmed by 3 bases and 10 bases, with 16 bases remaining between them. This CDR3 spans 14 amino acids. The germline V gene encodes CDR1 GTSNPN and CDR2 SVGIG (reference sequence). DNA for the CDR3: TGTGCCTGGAGCGGGGGGATTTTCTCCTCACCCCTCCACTTT. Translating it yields CAWSGGIFSSPLHF.

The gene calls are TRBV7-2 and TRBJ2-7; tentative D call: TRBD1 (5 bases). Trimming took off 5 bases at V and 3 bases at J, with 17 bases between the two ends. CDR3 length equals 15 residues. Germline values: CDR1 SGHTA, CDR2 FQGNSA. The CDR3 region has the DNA TGTGCCAGCAGCCCAAGTCCGGACACCTACTACGAGCAGTACTTC. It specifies CASSPSPDTYYEQYF.

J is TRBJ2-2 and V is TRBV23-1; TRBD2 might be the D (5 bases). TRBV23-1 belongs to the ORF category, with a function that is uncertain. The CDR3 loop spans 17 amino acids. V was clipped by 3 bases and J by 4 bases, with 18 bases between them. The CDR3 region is CASSHHHREVPTGELFF. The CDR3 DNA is TGCGCCAGCAGTCATCACCACCGGGAAGTCCCCACCGGGGAGCTGTTTTTT.

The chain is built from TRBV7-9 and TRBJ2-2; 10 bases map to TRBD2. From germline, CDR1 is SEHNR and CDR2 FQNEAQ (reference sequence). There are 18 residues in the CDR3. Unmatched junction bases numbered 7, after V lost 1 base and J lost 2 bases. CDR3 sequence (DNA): TGTGCCAGCAGCTTAGTCTGGCCTAGCGGGAGAAACACCGGGGAGCTGTTTTTT. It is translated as CASSLVWPSGRNTGELFF.

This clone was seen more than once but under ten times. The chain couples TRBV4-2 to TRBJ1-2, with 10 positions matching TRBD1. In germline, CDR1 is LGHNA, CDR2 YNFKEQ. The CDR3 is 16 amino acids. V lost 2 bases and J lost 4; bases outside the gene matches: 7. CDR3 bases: TGTGCCAGCAGCCAACCGGAGGGACAGGGGTCCTATGGCTACACCTTC. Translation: CASSQPEGQGSYGYTF.

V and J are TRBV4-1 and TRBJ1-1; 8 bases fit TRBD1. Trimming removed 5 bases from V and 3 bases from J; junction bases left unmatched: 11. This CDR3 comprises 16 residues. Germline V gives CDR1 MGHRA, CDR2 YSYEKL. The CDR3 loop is CASSRTGLPLDTEAFF. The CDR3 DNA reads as TGCGCCAGCAGCAGGACAGGGTTACCCTTAGACACTGAAGCTTTCTTT.

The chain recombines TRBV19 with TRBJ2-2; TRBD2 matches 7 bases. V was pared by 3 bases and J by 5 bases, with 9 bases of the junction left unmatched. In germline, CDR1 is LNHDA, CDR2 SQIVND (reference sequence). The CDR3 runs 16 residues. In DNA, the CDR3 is TGTGCCAGTAGTATGGAGGGGAGGGGTCGGACCGGGGAGCTGTTTTTT. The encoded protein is CASSMEGRGRTGELFF.

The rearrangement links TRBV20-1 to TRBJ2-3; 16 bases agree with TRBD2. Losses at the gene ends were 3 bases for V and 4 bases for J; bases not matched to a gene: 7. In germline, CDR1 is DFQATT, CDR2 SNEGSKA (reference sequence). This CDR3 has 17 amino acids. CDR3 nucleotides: TGCAGTGCTAGTGTGGGACTAGCGGGAGGGCCCCCAGATACGCAGTATTTT. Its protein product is CSASVGLAGGPPDTQYF.

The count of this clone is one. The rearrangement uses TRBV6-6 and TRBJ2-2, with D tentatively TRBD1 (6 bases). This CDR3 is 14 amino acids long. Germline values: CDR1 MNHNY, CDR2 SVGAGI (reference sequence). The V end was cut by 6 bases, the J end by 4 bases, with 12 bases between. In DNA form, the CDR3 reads TGTGCCAGCAGAGATACAGGGAGCACCGGGGAGCTGTTTTTT. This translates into CASRDTGSTGELFF.

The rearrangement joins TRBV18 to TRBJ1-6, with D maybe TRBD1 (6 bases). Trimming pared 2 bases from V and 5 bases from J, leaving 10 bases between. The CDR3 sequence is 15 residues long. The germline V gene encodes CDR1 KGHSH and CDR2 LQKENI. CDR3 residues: CASSPGTLNNSPLHF. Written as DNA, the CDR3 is TGTGCCAGCTCACCAGGGACACTCAATAATTCACCCCTCCACTTT.

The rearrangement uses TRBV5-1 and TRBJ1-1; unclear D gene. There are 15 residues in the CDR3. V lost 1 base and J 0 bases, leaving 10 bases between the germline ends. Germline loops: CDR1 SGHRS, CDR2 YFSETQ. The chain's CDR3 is CASSLSAVMNTEAFF. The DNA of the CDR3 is TGCGCCAGCAGCTTGAGCGCAGTGATGAACACTGAAGCTTTCTTT.

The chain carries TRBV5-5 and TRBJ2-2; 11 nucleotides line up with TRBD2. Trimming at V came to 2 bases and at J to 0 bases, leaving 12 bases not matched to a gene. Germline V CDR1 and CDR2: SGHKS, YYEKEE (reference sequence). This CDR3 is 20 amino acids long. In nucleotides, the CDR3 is TGTGCCAGCAGCTTAACCCGGTGGGCTAGCGGGGGGCCGAACACCGGGGAGCTGTTTTTT. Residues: CASSLTRWASGGPNTGELFF.

This CDR3 is CASSSTGSSTDTQYF. The CDR3 DNA follows: TGCGCCAGCAGCTCAACAGGTTCTAGCACAGATACGCAGTATTTT. This chain uses TRBV5-1 with TRBJ2-3, with a tentative D call TRBD1 (5 bases). V was shortened by 3 bases and J by 0 bases, with 11 bases between the two germline ends. This CDR3 contains 15 residues. The V gene's germline CDR1 is SGHRS and CDR2 YFSETQ. The variable domain in full, completed from reference TRBV5-1 and TRBJ2-3, reads KAGVTQTPRYLIKTRGQQVTLSCSPISGHRSVSWYQQTPGQGLQFLFEYFSETQRNKGNFPGRFSGRQFSNSRSEMNVSTLELGDSALYLCASSSTGSSTDTQYFGPGTRLTVL.

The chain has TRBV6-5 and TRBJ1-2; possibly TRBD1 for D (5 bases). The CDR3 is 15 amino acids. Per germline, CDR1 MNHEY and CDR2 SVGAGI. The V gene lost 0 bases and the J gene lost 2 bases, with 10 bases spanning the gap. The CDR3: CASSYSVGENYGYTF. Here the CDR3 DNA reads TGTGCCAGCAGTTACTCGGTAGGGGAAAACTATGGCTACACCTTC.

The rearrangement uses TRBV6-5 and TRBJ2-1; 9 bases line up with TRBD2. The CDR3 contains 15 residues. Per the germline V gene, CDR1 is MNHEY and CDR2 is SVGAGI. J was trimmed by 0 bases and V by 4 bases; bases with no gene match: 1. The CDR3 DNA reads TGTGCCAGCAGTTTTAGCGGGAGCTCCTACAATGAGCAGTTCTTC. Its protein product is CASSFSGSSYNEQFF.

CDR3 protein: CASSYSWRKGNTIYF. The CDR3 DNA is TGTGCCAGCAGTTACTCGTGGAGGAAAGGAAACACCATATATTTT. The chain employs TRBV6-6 and TRBJ1-3; D gene unclear. Germline V gene sequence: CDR1 MNHNY, CDR2 SVGAGI (reference sequence). Trimming pared 0 bases from V and 4 bases from J, leaving 10 bases between. This CDR3 comprises 15 residues.

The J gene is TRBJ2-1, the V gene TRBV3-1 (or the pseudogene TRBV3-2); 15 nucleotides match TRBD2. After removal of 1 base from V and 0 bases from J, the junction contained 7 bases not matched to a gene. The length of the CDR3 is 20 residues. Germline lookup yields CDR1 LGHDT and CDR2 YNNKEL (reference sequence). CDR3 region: CASSQAGTSGGQSSYNEQFF. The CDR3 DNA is TGTGCCAGCAGCCAAGCTGGGACTAGCGGGGGGCAGAGCTCCTACAATGAGCAGTTCTTC.

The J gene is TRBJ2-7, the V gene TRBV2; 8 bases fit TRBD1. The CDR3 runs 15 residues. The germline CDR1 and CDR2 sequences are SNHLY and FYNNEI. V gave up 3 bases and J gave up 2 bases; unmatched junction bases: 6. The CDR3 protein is CASSDSGTGAYEQYF. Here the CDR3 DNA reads TGTGCCAGCAGTGACTCCGGGACAGGAGCCTACGAGCAGTACTTC.

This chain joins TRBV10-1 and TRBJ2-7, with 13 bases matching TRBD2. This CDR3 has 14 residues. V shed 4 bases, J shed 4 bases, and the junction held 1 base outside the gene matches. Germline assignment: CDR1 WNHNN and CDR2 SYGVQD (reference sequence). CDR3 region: CASSGTSGSYEQYF. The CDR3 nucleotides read TGCGCCAGCAGTGGGACTAGCGGGAGTTACGAGCAGTACTTC.

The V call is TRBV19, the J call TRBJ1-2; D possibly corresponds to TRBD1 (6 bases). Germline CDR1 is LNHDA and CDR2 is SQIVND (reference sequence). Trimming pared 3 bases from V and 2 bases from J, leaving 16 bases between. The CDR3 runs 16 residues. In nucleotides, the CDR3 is TGTGCCAGTAGTATGTCGCAGGGGCGAGCCAACTATGGCTACACCTTC. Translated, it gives CASSMSQGRANYGYTF.

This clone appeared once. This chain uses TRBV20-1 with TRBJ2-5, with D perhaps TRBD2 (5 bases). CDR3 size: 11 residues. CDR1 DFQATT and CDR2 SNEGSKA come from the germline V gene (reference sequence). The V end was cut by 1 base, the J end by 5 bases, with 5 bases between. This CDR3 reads CSARGGETQYF. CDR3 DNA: TGCAGTGCTAGAGGAGGGGAGACCCAGTACTTC.

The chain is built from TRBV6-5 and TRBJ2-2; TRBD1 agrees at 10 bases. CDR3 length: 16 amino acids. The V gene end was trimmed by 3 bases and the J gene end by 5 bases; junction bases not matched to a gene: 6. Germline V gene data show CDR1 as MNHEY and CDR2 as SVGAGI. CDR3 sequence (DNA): TGTGCCAGCAGTTATTGGACAGGGGGAGGTACCGGGGAGCTGTTTTTT. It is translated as CASSYWTGGGTGELFF.

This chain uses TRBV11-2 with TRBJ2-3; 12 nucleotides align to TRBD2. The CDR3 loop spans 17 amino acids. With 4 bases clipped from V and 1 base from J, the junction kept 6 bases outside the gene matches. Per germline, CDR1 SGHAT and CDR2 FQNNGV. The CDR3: CASSSKLAGGGTDTQYF. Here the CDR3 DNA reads TGTGCCAGCAGCTCAAAACTAGCGGGAGGAGGCACAGATACGCAGTATTTT.

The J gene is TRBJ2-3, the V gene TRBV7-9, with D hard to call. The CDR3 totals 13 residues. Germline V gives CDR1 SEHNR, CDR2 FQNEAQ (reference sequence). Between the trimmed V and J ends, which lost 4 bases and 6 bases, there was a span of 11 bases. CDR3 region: CASSSRLTDTQYF. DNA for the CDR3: TGTGCCAGCAGCTCCAGGCTCACGGATACGCAGTATTTT.